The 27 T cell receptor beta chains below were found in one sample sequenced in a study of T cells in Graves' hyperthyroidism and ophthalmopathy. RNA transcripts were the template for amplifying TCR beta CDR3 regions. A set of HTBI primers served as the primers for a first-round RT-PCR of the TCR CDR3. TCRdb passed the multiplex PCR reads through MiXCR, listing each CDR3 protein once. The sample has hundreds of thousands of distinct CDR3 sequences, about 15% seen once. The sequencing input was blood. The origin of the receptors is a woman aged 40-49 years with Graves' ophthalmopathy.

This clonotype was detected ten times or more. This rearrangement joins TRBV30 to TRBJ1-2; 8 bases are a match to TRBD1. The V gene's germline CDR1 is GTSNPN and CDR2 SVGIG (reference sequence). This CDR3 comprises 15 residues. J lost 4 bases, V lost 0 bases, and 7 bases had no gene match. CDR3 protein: CAWSVPGGSSYGYTF. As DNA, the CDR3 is TGTGCCTGGAGTGTACCAGGGGGCAGTAGCTATGGCTACACCTTC.

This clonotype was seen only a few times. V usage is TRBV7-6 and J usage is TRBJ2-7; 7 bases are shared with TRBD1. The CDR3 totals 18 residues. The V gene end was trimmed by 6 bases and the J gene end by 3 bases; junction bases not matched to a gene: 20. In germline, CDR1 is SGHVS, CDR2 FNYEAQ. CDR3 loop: CASSRNLQTGTEIYEQYF. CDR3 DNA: TGTGCCAGCAGTCGGAACCTTCAGACAGGGACGGAGATCTACGAGCAGTACTTC. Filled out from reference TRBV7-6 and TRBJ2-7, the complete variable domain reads GAGVSQSPRYKVTKRGQDVALRCDPISGHVSLYWYRQALGQGPEFLTYFNYEAQQDKSGLPNDRFSAERPEGSISTLTIQRTEQRDSAMYRCASSRNLQTGTEIYEQYFGPGTRLTVT.

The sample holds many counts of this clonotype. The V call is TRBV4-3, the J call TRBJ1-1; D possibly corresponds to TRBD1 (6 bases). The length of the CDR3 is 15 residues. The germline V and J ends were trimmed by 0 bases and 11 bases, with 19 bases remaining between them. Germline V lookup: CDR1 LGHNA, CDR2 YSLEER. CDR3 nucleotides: TGCGCCAGCAGCCAAGATCGCAGGGGCCGAAATGAGGCTTTCTTT. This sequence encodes CASSQDRRGRNEAFF.

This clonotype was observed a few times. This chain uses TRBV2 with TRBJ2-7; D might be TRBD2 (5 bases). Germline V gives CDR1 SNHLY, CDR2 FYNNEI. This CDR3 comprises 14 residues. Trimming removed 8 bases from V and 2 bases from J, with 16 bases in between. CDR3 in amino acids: CASSEPRRTYEQYF. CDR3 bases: TGTGCCAGCTCCGAACCTAGGAGGACCTACGAGCAGTACTTC.

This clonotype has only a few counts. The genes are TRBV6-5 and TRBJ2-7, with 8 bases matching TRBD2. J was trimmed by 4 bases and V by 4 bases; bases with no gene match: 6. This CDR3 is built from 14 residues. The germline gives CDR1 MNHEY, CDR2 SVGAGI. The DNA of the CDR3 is TGTGCCAGCAGTTGGGCGGGGGGTGATTACGAGCAGTACTTC. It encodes CASSWAGGDYEQYF.

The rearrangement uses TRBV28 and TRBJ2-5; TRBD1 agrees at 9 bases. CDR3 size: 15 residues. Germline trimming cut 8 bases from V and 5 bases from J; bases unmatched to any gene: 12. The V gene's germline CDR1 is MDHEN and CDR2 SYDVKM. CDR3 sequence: CASYDRTGALETQYF. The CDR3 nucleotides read TGTGCCAGCTATGACAGGACAGGGGCTCTGGAGACCCAGTACTTC.

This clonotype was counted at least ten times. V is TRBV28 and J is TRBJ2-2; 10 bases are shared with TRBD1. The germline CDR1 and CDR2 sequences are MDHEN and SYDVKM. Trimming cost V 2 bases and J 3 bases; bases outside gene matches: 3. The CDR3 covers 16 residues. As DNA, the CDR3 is TGTGCCAGCAGTTTACCGGGACAGGGGTACACCGGGGAGCTGTTTTTT. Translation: CASSLPGQGYTGELFF.

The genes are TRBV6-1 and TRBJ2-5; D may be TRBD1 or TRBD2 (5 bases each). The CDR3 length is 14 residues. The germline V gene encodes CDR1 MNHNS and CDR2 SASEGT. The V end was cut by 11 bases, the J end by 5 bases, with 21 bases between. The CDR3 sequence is CAGGRTGLTETQYF. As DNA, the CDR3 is TGTGCCGGGGGACGAACCGGCCTCACGGAGACCCAGTACTTC.

The DNA of the CDR3 is TGCAGCGTTGTGACAGATCTATCCAACTATGGCTACACCTTC. Translation gives CSVVTDLSNYGYTF. This chain uses TRBV29-1 with TRBJ1-2, with a tentative D call TRBD1 (5 bases). V lost 4 bases, J lost 2 bases, and 14 bases lay in between. Germline CDR1 is SQVTM and CDR2 is ANQGSEA. The CDR3 runs 14 residues.

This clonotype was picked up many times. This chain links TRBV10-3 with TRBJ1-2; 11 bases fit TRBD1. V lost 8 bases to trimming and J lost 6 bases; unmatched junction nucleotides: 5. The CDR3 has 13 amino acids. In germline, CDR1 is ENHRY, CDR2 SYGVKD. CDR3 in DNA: TGTGCCATCGGAGGACAGGGGGCGGATGGCTACACCTTC. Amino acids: CAIGGQGADGYTF.

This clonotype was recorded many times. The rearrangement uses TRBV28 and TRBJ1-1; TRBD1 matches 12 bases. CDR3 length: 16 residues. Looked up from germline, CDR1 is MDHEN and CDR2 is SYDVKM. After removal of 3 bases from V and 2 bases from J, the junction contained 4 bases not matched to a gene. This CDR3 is CASSLPGQGANTEAFF. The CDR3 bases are TGTGCCAGCAGTTTGCCGGGACAGGGGGCTAACACTGAAGCTTTCTTT.

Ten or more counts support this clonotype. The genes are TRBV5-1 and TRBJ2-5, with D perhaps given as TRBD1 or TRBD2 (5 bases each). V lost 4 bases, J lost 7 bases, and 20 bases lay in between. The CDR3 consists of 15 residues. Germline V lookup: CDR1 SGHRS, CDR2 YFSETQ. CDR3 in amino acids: CASSPGTDVSATQYF. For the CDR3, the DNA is TGCGCCAGCAGCCCCGGGACGGACGTCTCTGCGACCCAGTACTTC.

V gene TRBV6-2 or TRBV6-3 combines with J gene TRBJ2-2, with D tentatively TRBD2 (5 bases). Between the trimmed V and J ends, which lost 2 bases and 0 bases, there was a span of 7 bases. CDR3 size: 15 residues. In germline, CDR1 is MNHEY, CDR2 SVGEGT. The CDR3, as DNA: TGTGCCAGCAGTTACGGACTCACGAACACCGGGGAGCTGTTTTTT. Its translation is CASSYGLTNTGELFF.

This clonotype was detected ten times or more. This CDR3 is CASAGQGAYGYTF. CDR3 sequence (DNA): TGTGCCAGCGCAGGACAGGGGGCCTATGGCTACACCTTC. The V call is TRBV28, the J call TRBJ1-2; TRBD1 matches 11 bases. CDR1 is MDHEN and CDR2 is SYDVKM in the germline V gene. The ends lost 8 bases at V and 4 bases at J; junction bases unmatched: 3. The CDR3 contains 13 residues.

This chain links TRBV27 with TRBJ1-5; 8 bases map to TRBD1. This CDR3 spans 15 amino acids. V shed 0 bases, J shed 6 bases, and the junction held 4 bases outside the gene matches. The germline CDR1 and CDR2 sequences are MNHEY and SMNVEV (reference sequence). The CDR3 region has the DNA TGTGCCAGCAGTTTATCCGGACAGGGCGGTCAGCCCCAGCATTTT. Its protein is CASSLSGQGGQPQHF.

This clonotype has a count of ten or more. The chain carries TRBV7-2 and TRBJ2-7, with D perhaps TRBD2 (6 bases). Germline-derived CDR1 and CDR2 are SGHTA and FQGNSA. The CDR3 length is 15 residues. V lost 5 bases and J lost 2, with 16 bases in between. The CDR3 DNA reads TGTGCCAGCAGCGCTAGCGCGGGCCCCCCCTACGAGCAGTACTTC. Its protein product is CASSASAGPPYEQYF.

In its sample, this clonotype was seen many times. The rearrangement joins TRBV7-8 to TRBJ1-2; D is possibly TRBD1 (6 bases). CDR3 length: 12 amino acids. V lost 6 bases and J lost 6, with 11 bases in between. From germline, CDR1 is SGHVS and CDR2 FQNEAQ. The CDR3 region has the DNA TGTGCCAGCAGATCCGAGGGGGATGGCTACACCTTC. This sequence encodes CASRSEGDGYTF.

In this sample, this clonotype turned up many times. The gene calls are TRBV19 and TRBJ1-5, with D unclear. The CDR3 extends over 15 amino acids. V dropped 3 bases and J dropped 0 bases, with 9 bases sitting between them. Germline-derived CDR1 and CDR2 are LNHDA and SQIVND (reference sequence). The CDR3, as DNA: TGTGCCAGTAGTATTTCGGGATATAGCAATCAGCCCCAGCATTTT. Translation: CASSISGYSNQPQHF.

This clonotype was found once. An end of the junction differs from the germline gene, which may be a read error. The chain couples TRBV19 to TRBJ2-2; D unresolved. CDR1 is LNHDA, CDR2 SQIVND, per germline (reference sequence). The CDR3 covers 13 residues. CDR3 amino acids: CASNPLNTEELFF. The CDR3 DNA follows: TGTGCCAGTAACCCATTGAACACCGAGGAGCTGTTTTTT.

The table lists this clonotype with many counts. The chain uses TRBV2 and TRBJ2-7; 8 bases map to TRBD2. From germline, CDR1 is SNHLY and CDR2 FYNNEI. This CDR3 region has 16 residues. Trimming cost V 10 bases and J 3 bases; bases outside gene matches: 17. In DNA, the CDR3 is TGTGCCAACAAAATACCGGGGAGCGGGAGTATCTACGAGCAGTACTTC. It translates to CANKIPGSGSIYEQYF.

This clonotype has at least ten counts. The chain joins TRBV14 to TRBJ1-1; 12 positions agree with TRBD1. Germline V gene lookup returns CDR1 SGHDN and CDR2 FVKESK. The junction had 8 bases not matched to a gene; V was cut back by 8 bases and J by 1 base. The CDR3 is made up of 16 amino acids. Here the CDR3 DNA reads TGTGCCAGCCGACCGGGGACAGGGGGCGCGAACACTGAAGCTTTCTTT. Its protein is CASRPGTGGANTEAFF.

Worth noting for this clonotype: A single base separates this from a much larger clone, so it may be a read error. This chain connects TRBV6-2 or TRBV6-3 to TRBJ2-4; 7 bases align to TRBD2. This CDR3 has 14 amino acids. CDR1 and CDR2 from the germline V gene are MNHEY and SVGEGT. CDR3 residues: CASSYQGGENIQCF. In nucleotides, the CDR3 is TGTGCCAGCAGTTACCAGGGAGGGGAAAACATTCAGTGCTTC.

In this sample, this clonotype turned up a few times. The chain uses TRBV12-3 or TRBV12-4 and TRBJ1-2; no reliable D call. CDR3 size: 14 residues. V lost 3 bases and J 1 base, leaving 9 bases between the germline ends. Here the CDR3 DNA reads TGTGCCAGCAGTTTTGGTCTCATTAACTATGGCTACACCTTC. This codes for CASSFGLINYGYTF.

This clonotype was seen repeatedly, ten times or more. The CDR3 DNA is TGTGCCATCAGTGGGGGAGACACCTTCGGAAACATTCAGTACTTC. Amino acid sequence: CAISGGDTFGNIQYF. The rearrangement links TRBV10-3 to TRBJ2-4; D possibly corresponds to TRBD2 (5 bases). With 4 bases removed from V and 6 bases from J, the gap between germline ends came to 16 bases. Germline CDR1 ENHRY, CDR2 SYGVKD. This CDR3 contains 15 residues.

CDR3 DNA sequence: TGTGCCAGCAGTTACTCGAGCTTTGGTGGGCACCTGTACTTC. Encoded protein: CASSYSSFGGHLYF. The rearrangement uses TRBV6-2 or TRBV6-3 and TRBJ2-5; no clear D gene. Germline CDR1 is MNHEY and CDR2 is SVGEGT. V was pared by 0 bases and J by 13 bases, with 18 bases between. The CDR3 length is 14 residues.

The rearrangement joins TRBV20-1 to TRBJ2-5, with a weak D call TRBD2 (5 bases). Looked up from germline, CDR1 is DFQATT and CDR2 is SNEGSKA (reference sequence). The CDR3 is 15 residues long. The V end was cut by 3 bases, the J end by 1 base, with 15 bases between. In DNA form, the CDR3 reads TGCAGTGCTAGGCCCACGGGAAGCGGCCAAGAGACCCAGTACTTC. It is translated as CSARPTGSGQETQYF.

The CDR3 DNA follows: TGCAGTGCACCAGTCGGCCTGGGGTACGAGCAGTACTTC. It codes for CSAPVGLGYEQYF. This sequence joins TRBV20-1 and TRBJ2-7, with unresolved D. This CDR3 region has 13 residues. The V end lost 6 bases, the J end lost 4 bases, and 16 bases lay between the germline ends. Germline loops: CDR1 DFQATT, CDR2 SNEGSKA (reference sequence).